These 9 T cell receptor beta chains were all obtained from the same sample, sequenced in a study of identical twins. One entry per CDR3 protein, called by TCRdb with MiXCR from the 5' RACE reads. The sample shows approximately 890,000 distinct CDR3 sequences, about 12% of them seen only once. These same records also appear under a second study, on yellow fever vaccine responses in identical twins.

What was sequenced was PBMCs. The receptors come from a woman under 30 in good health.

V is TRBV3-1 and J is TRBJ1-4, with TRBD1 identical over 7 bases. Germline loops: CDR1 LGHDT, CDR2 YNNKEL (reference sequence). V was clipped by 9 bases and J by 0 bases; unmatched bases: 7. The CDR3 runs 15 residues. CDR3 amino acids: CASSKGASTNEKLFF. Written as DNA, the CDR3 is TGTGCCAGTTCGAAGGGGGCCTCAACTAATGAAAAACTGTTTTTT.

The chain has TRBV7-9 and TRBJ2-1; the match to TRBD1 covers 9 bases. CDR1 is SEHNR, CDR2 FQNEAQ, per germline (reference sequence). CDR3 length: 17 amino acids. V lost 7 bases to trimming and J lost 4 bases; unmatched junction nucleotides: 14. DNA of the CDR3: TGTGCCAGCACCCACCCGACCGGACAGGGGTTTTACAATGAGCAGTTCTTC. This encodes CASTHPTGQGFYNEQFF.

This clonotype turned up a few times. The J gene is TRBJ2-3, the V gene TRBV25-1; 8 bases agree with TRBD2. V shed 6 bases, J shed 6 bases, and the junction held 5 bases outside the gene matches. Germline lookup yields CDR1 MGHDK and CDR2 SYGVNS. This CDR3 is built from 13 residues. CDR3: CASSGGAWDTQYF. In DNA form, the CDR3 reads TGTGCCAGCAGCGGGGGGGCCTGGGATACGCAGTATTTT.

The chain uses TRBV20-1 and TRBJ2-1, with D hard to call. Trimming took 0 bases from V and 8 from J, leaving 14 bases between them. There are 14 residues in the CDR3. The germline V gene has CDR1 DFQATT and CDR2 SNEGSKA (reference sequence). CDR3 nucleotide sequence: TGCAGTGCTAGAGATTGGGCCCCCTGGGATGAGCAGTTCTTC. Protein product: CSARDWAPWDEQFF.

This chain joins TRBV3-1 and TRBJ2-3; D unresolved. Germline CDR1 reads LGHDT; CDR2 reads YNNKEL (reference sequence). This CDR3 has 15 amino acids. V was cut by 0 bases and J by 2 bases, with 9 bases left in between. CDR3 in DNA: TGTGCCAGCAGCCAAGATTGGAATCCCACAGATACGCAGTATTTT. Translated: CASSQDWNPTDTQYF.

This chain links TRBV12-3 or TRBV12-4 with TRBJ1-4; D not certain. This CDR3 has 15 amino acids. The V end lost 1 base, the J end lost 4 bases, and 10 bases lay between the germline ends. CDR3 in DNA: TGTGCCAGCAGTTTAGTTTCCCACAGTAATGAAAAACTGTTTTTT. Its protein is CASSLVSHSNEKLFF.

This clonotype was observed a few times. This chain links TRBV7-8 with TRBJ2-1, with D perhaps TRBD2 (6 bases). In germline, CDR1 is SGHVS, CDR2 FQNEAQ. CDR3 size: 16 residues. Trimming removed 5 bases from V and 2 bases from J, with 16 bases in between. The CDR3 protein is CASSTLLAFTYNEQFF. CDR3 DNA sequence: TGTGCCAGCAGCACCCTTCTAGCGTTTACCTACAATGAGCAGTTCTTC. The full variable domain, with the rest looked up from reference TRBV7-8 and TRBJ2-1, is GAGVSQSPRYKVAKRGQDVALRCDPISGHVSLFWYQQALGQGPEFLTYFQNEAQLDKSGLPSDRFFAERPEGSVSTLKIQRTQQEDSAVYLCASSTLLAFTYNEQFFGPGTRLTVL.

The rearrangement joins TRBV7-9 to TRBJ2-5; TRBD2 matches at 12 bases. V shed 6 bases and J 4 bases; nucleotides not matched to a gene: 12. CDR3 length: 17 residues. Germline lookup yields CDR1 SEHNR and CDR2 FQNEAQ (reference sequence). CDR3 sequence (DNA): TGTGCCAGCAGTCCGACTAGCGGGAGATCCCCCCCAGAGACCCAGTACTTC. Translating gives CASSPTSGRSPPETQYF.

This clonotype was picked up a small number of times. CDR3 amino acids: CASSRDRRDSAHSGANVLTF. In DNA form, the CDR3 reads TGTGCCAGCAGCCGAGACCGCCGGGACAGCGCCCATTCTGGGGCCAACGTCCTGACTTTC. The chain uses TRBV14 and TRBJ2-6; 7 nucleotides align to TRBD1. This CDR3 spans 20 amino acids. J was trimmed by 1 base and V by 4 bases; bases with no gene match: 16. Per the germline V gene, CDR1 is SGHDN and CDR2 is FVKESK.